This is a list of T cell receptor beta chains from one sample in a study of cytomegalovirus exposure and HLA in healthy donors. Profiled with immunoSEQ multiplex PCR; TCRdb holds only in-frame clones, not every one. The table has roughly 120,000 clones, 15% to 19% seen once. The sample taken for sequencing was PBMCs. These receptors were obtained from a woman between 18 and 30 years old in good health and CMV-seronegative. Both conserved end residues are part of each CDR3. The order of the fields is V gene, J gene, D gene, clone size, CDR3 DNA, CDR3 protein. The D gene is left open where the match is weak. The listing skips clone size in some rows; elsewhere it reads once, few, many or a size class.

TRBV18	TRBJ2-1	TRBD2	few	TGTGCCAGCTCTCCACGACTAGCGGGAGAGTTTGATGAGCAGTTCTTC	CASSPRLAGEFDEQFF
TRBV7-8	TRBJ2-5	TRBD2	NA	TGTGCCAGCAGCTTAGCGCCGGCTAGCGGGGGTGGGGAGACCCAGTACTTC	CASSLAPASGGGETQYF
TRBV4-1	TRBJ2-7	NA	NA	TGCGCCAGCAGCCCTCTCTCGGGAGTTTACGAGCAGTACTTC	CASSPLSGVYEQYF
TRBV2	TRBJ2-7	TRBD1	NA	TGTGCCAGCAGTCGACAGGGGGCCCGCATCGTCTACGAGCAGTACTTC	CASSRQGARIVYEQYF
TRBV14	TRBJ2-5	TRBD2	NA	TGTGCCAGCAGCCTCGGGACTATAGAGACCCAGTACTTC	CASSLGTIETQYF
TRBV19	TRBJ2-2	NA	NA	TGTGCCAGTAGTATAGTCGGTACCGGGGAGCTGTTTTTT	CASSIVGTGELFF
TRBV28	TRBJ2-7	NA	NA	TGTGCCAGCAAGAATCCGTCCCGGAGGGGGGGCCCCTACGAGCAGTACTTC	CASKNPSRRGGPYEQYF
TRBV30	TRBJ1-1	NA	few	TGTGCCTGGAGTGCCCCGACCGAGGGATTGAACACTGAAGCTTTCTTT	CAWSAPTEGLNTEAFF
TRBV2	TRBJ2-7	NA	NA	TGTGCCAGCAGTGAAGCCCGCAGCTCCTACGAGCAGTACTTC	CASSEARSSYEQYF
TRBV11-2	TRBJ2-5	NA	few	TGTGCCAGCAGCTTAGGGGCAGGGGGGCAAGAGACCCAGTACTTC	CASSLGAGGQETQYF
TRBV27	TRBJ1-6	TRBD1	NA	TGTGCCAGCTTCCTCAGGGGGCATAACAATTCACCCCTCCACTTT	CASFLRGHNNSPLHF
TRBV5-6	TRBJ2-3	NA	NA	TGTGCCAGCAGCTGGCCCCCCATCACAGATACGCAGTATTTT	CASSWPPITDTQYF
TRBV5-1	TRBJ2-4	NA	NA	TGCGCCAGCAGCTTGGGACGGGACAAAAACATTCAGTACTTC	CASSLGRDKNIQYF
TRBV30	TRBJ1-5	NA	few	TGTGCCTGGTCAAAAGGGGGCAATCAGCCCCAGCATTTT	CAWSKGGNQPQHF
TRBV2	TRBJ2-2	TRBD2	few	TGTGCCATAGCGACTAGCGGGAGGGCCGCGAACACCGGGGAGCTGTTTTTT	CAIATSGRAANTGELFF
TRBV7-9	TRBJ2-7	TRBD1	few	TGTGCCAGCAGTACTACCCACAGGGGAACCTACGAGCAGTACTTC	CASSTTHRGTYEQYF
TRBV27	TRBJ2-1	NA	NA	TGTGCCAGCAGTTTACGAAGCGGGTGGCCCCGGTCCAATGAGCAGTTCTTC	CASSLRSGWPRSNEQFF
TRBV28	TRBJ1-4	NA	NA	TGTGCCAGCAGTTTAAGCGGGGCGGGTGAAAAACTGTTTTTT	CASSLSGAGEKLFF
TRBV2	TRBJ1-5	NA	NA	TGTGCCAGCAGTGAACAGGGCGGCAATCAGCCCCAGCATTTT	CASSEQGGNQPQHF
TRBV5-6	TRBJ2-3	TRBD1	NA	TGTGCCAGCAGCCCCGGAACAGGGGATGCAGATACGCAGTATTTT	CASSPGTGDADTQYF
TRBV27	TRBJ2-4	TRBD2	few	TGTGCCAGCAGTTTATCTGGGGGGGTAGCCAAAAACATTCAGTACTTC	CASSLSGGVAKNIQYF
TRBV4-2	TRBJ2-7	TRBD2	few	TGTGCCAGCAGCCCTGGGTCTAGCGGGAGAACCCCCTACGAGCAGTACTTC	CASSPGSSGRTPYEQYF
TRBV5-5	TRBJ1-5	NA	few	TGTGCCAGCAGCTCCCGGGGATTAAGCAATCAGCCCCAGCATTTT	CASSSRGLSNQPQHF
TRBV27	TRBJ2-7	NA	once	TGTGCCAGCGGGAGGTCCCTTTCCTACGAGCAGTACTTC	CASGRSLSYEQYF
TRBV19	TRBJ2-1	NA	once	TGTGCCAGTAGTATTCTGAGCTCCTACAATGAGCAGTTCTTC	CASSILSSYNEQFF
TRBV7-9	TRBJ1-2	NA	few	TGTGCCAGCAGCTTGGGGGGGACGGCTAACTATGGCTACACCTTC	CASSLGGTANYGYTF
TRBV6-5	TRBJ2-5	NA	few	TGTGCCAGCAGTTACTCGAGGGGAGGGACCCAGTACTTC	CASSYSRGGTQYF
TRBV28	TRBJ2-7	NA	few	TGTGCCAGCAGTTCGACTTTCGGACCGTTAGCGAACTACGAGCAGTACTTC	CASSSTFGPLANYEQYF
TRBV5-6	TRBJ2-7	NA	few	TGTGCCAGCAGCTTGGGCGGTACGGCGGGGTACAAAAGTTTCGAGCAGTACTTC	CASSLGGTAGYKSFEQYF
TRBV14	TRBJ1-6	NA	few	TGTGCCAGCAGCCAAGGCAGGGAAAATTCACCCCTCCACTTT	CASSQGRENSPLHF
TRBV27	TRBJ2-1	TRBD2	NA	TGTGCCAGCAATAACCGGGGACTAGCTGGCAATGAGCAGTTCTTC	CASNNRGLAGNEQFF
TRBV29-1	TRBJ1-1	NA	NA	TGCAGCGTTGATAGCGGAGAAGGGTACACTGAAGCTTTCTTT	CSVDSGEGYTEAFF
TRBV5-1	TRBJ2-1	NA	few	TGCGCCAGCAGCTTGGACACCAACAATGAGCAGTTCTTC	CASSLDTNNEQFF
TRBV30	TRBJ1-6	TRBD1	few	TGTGCCTGGAGTGTGGGGAGACAGGGGAATTCACCCCTCCACTTT	CAWSVGRQGNSPLHF
TRBV5-1	TRBJ2-5	NA	NA	TGCGCCAGCAGCCAACTCGGAGGGGAAGAGACCCAGTACTTC	CASSQLGGEETQYF
TRBV7-3	TRBJ2-3	NA	NA	TGTGCCAGCAGCTTCACGCCCGCCCGGGACTCAACAGATACGCAGTATTTT	CASSFTPARDSTDTQYF
TRBV6-1	TRBJ2-1	NA	few	TGTGCCAGCAGTGAACGGTGGGGCTCCCCCAGGGATGAGCAGTTCTTC	CASSERWGSPRDEQFF
TRBV30	TRBJ2-5	TRBD2	few	TGTGCCTGGAGTTACGGGACTAGCCTTGAGACCCAGTACTTC	CAWSYGTSLETQYF
TRBV9	TRBJ2-3	TRBD1	few	TGTGCCAGCAGCGTAGGGACAGGGGAGGTGGATACGCAGTATTTT	CASSVGTGEVDTQYF
TRBV5-5	TRBJ2-3	NA	few	TGTGCCAGCAGCTTGGGGTCCGCGGGCAGTTGGTACGATACGCAGTATTTT	CASSLGSAGSWYDTQYF
TRBV2	TRBJ2-7	NA	many	TGTGCCAGCAGTGCGGCGGCCGGGAACTCCTACGAGCAGTACTTC	CASSAAAGNSYEQYF
TRBV16	TRBJ2-3	NA	few	TGTGCCAGCAGCCAATCGAGCAAGCAGTATTTT	CASSQSSKQYF
TRBV7-2	TRBJ2-1	TRBD1	NA	TGTGCCAGCAGCTTAGACGGGACAGGGTACAATGAGCAGTTCTTC	CASSLDGTGYNEQFF
TRBV7-2	TRBJ2-7	TRBD2	NA	TGTGCCAGCAGCTTCCAGTCGGGAGGGCACACTAGTTCAACCTACGAGCAGTACTTC	CASSFQSGGHTSSTYEQYF
TRBV28	TRBJ2-5	TRBD1	NA	TGTGCCAGCAGCCACGTTAAGACAGGGGAAGAGACCCAGTACTTC	CASSHVKTGEETQYF
TRBV27	TRBJ1-5	NA	few	TGTGCCAGCAGTTTCACTGGTTCTAGCAATCAGCCCCAGCATTTT	CASSFTGSSNQPQHF
TRBV4-1	TRBJ2-7	TRBD1	NA	TGCGCCAGCAGCCTTACCGGGACAGGGACGAACGAGCAGTACTTC	CASSLTGTGTNEQYF
TRBV10-2	TRBJ2-5	NA	few	TGCGCCAGCAGCCAGGGGCAAGAGACCCAGTACTTC	CASSQGQETQYF
TRBV7-3	TRBJ2-3	NA	few	TGTGCCAGCAGCCCCAATACAGATACGCAGTATTTT	CASSPNTDTQYF